Presented here are 20 T cell receptor beta chains from one specimen sequenced in a study of T cell repertoires in cytomegalovirus infection (dated by TCRdb to about 2019). The treatment or condition label here, explained by the study, means: in vitro stimulation with specific CMV peptide epitopes to enrich CMV-specific T cells. Sequencing used an Illumina HiSeq 1500. TCRdb's own reprocessing of the public reads used fastp at Q25 and MiXCR and kept productive beta chains. A single entry per CDR3 protein holds the most common genes and DNA from its merged rows. The sample table records 550,000 to 850,000 distinct CDR3 sequences; roughly a third of these occur just once. The ten largest account for roughly 18% of the sample. Their cognate antigens are unknown. Material: cultured PBMCs, obtained from culture after CMV antigen stimulation. These TCRs come from a human donor in good health (CMV status not recorded). Some clones in this sample may be carry-over from other donors' samples.

V and J are TRBV20-1 and TRBJ1-1; D not resolved. The V end was cut by 2 bases, the J end by 3 bases, with 7 bases between. Germline assignment: CDR1 DFQATT and CDR2 SNEGSKA (reference sequence). The CDR3 totals 12 residues. CDR3 nucleotide sequence: TGCAGTGCTAGACCCAAACACACTGAAGCTTTCTTT. Encoded protein: CSARPKHTEAFF.

The CDR3 region is CSASQLHGKETQYF. The CDR3, as DNA: TGCAGTGCTAGCCAACTACATGGAAAAGAGACCCAGTACTTC. V usage is TRBV20-1 and J usage is TRBJ2-5; D remains ambiguous. The germline V gene has CDR1 DFQATT and CDR2 SNEGSKA (reference sequence). This CDR3 has 14 residues. With 3 bases removed from V and 3 bases from J, the gap between germline ends came to 14 bases.

This clonotype was counted ten times or more. The chain is built from TRBV20-1 and TRBJ2-7, with a possible D match to TRBD1 (5 bases). This CDR3 has 11 amino acids. CDR1 DFQATT and CDR2 SNEGSKA come from the germline V gene (reference sequence). With 3 bases removed from V and 6 bases from J, the gap between germline ends came to 9 bases. In nucleotides, the CDR3 is TGCAGTGCTAGTTGGGGCGCCGAGCAGTACTTC. Protein sequence: CSASWGAEQYF.

This clonotype appeared many times. V is TRBV7-9 and J is TRBJ2-3, with D maybe TRBD2 (6 bases). Trimming shortened V by 2 bases and J by 6 bases, and 12 bases separated the two germline ends. Germline CDR1 is SEHNR and CDR2 is FQNEAQ (reference sequence). The CDR3 runs 14 residues. The CDR3 spells CASSLNSGGDTQYF. The CDR3 DNA reads TGTGCCAGCAGCTTAAATAGCGGCGGGGATACGCAGTATTTT. Combining the CDR3 with reference TRBV7-9 and TRBJ2-3 gives the whole variable domain DTGVSQNPRHKITKRGQNVTFRCDPISEHNRLYWYRQTLGQGPEFLTYFQNEAQLEKSRLLSDRFSAERPKGSFSTLEIQRTEQGDSAMYLCASSLNSGGDTQYFGPGTRLTVL.

This clonotype was counted at least ten times. For the CDR3, the DNA is TGTGCCAGCAGGACTGCCGACGGAATGACCCCCTACGAGCAGTACTTC. Translating it yields CASRTADGMTPYEQYF. This sequence joins TRBV7-9 and TRBJ2-7; D unresolved. Germline loops: CDR1 SEHNR, CDR2 FQNEAQ (reference sequence). V lost 6 bases to trimming and J lost 2 bases, with 20 bases between them. CDR3 length: 16 amino acids.

This clonotype was found a few times. The DNA for the CDR3 is TGTGCCAGCAGCTTGACAACAGGGTACTCTGGAAACACCATATATTTT. Protein sequence: CASSLTTGYSGNTIYF. This chain joins TRBV7-6 and TRBJ1-3; weak D call: TRBD1 (6 bases). CDR1 and CDR2 from the germline V gene are SGHVS and FNYEAQ. This CDR3 comprises 16 residues. The germline V and J ends were trimmed by 3 bases and 0 bases, with 12 bases remaining between them.

This clonotype was counted between two and nine times. This chain uses TRBV19 with TRBJ1-1, with D unresolved. The CDR3 has 13 amino acids. CDR1 and CDR2 (germline): LNHDA, SQIVND (reference sequence). V was cut by 7 bases and J by 4 bases, with 13 bases left in between. CDR3 DNA sequence: TGTGCCAGTATTCTCTCCCCGAGCACTGAAGCTTTCTTT. This sequence encodes CASILSPSTEAFF.

This clonotype has just a few counts. V usage is TRBV27 and J usage is TRBJ2-4; tentative D call: TRBD2 (5 bases). Germline CDR1 is MNHEY and CDR2 is SMNVEV (reference sequence). The CDR3 covers 15 residues. Trimming left V 5 bases short and J 0 bases short, with 11 bases between. CDR3 in amino acids: CASSASGLAKNIQYF. CDR3 bases: TGTGCCAGCAGTGCCTCGGGATTAGCCAAAAACATTCAGTACTTC.

This clonotype showed up just once. The chain recombines TRBV19 with TRBJ1-6; a weak D match, TRBD1 (5 bases). V lost 5 bases, J lost 8 bases, and 19 bases lay in between. The CDR3 contains 16 residues. The germline V gene has CDR1 LNHDA and CDR2 SQIVND (reference sequence). The CDR3 protein is CASSPVSVQGYSPLHF. The CDR3 DNA is TGTGCCAGTAGTCCCGTGTCCGTCCAGGGCTATTCACCCCTCCACTTT.

This clonotype was detected only a few times. The rearrangement joins TRBV7-2 to TRBJ2-7; 7 bases are a match to TRBD2. Germline V gene data show CDR1 as SGHTA and CDR2 as FQGNSA. V lost 3 bases and J lost 1; bases outside the gene matches: 6. CDR3 length: 15 residues. This CDR3 reads CASSFGSGPSYEQYF. The CDR3 bases are TGTGCCAGCAGCTTCGGTAGCGGGCCATCCTACGAGCAGTACTTC. The variable domain in full, completed from reference TRBV7-2 and TRBJ2-7, reads GAGVSQSPSNKVTEKGKDVELRCDPISGHTALYWYRQSLGQGLEFLIYFQGNSAPDKSGLPSDRFSAERTGGSVSTLTIQRTQQEDSAVYLCASSFGSGPSYEQYFGPGTRLTVT.

This clonotype was seen more than once but under ten times. The chain combines TRBV7-9 with TRBJ2-7, with 7 bases matching TRBD1. This CDR3 is 14 amino acids long. CDR1 SEHNR and CDR2 FQNEAQ come from the germline V gene (reference sequence). Trimming at V came to 5 bases and at J to 2 bases, leaving 6 bases not matched to a gene. CDR3 in amino acids: CASSPTGKPYEQYF. The CDR3 nucleotides are TGTGCCAGCAGCCCGACAGGGAAACCCTACGAGCAGTACTTC.

This chain connects TRBV28 to TRBJ2-3; D unresolved. V lost 7 bases, J lost 4 bases, and 15 bases lay in between. CDR1 and CDR2 from the germline V gene are MDHEN and SYDVKM. There are 14 residues in the CDR3. The CDR3 region is CASTDMDQADTQYF. Here the CDR3 DNA reads TGTGCCAGCACCGACATGGATCAAGCAGATACGCAGTATTTT.

The CDR3 spells CASSEIGENTGELFF. CDR3 nucleotides: TGTGCCAGCAGCGAAATAGGGGAGAACACCGGGGAGCTGTTTTTT. The chain is built from TRBV7-3 and TRBJ2-2; D may be TRBD1 (5 bases). V was cut by 5 bases and J by 1 base, with 11 bases left in between. This CDR3 spans 15 amino acids. Germline V gene data show CDR1 as SGHTA and CDR2 as FQGTGA.

This clonotype was counted at least ten times. The chain has TRBV11-2 and TRBJ2-5; D unclear. The germline V and J ends were trimmed by 0 bases and 5 bases, with 7 bases remaining between them. The CDR3 length is 13 residues. Per germline, CDR1 SGHAT and CDR2 FQNNGV. The CDR3 is CASSLDRLETQYF. DNA for the CDR3: TGTGCCAGCAGCTTAGATCGGTTGGAGACCCAGTACTTC.

This clonotype was counted many times. The chain combines TRBV7-9 with TRBJ2-2, with 14 nucleotides matching TRBD2. This CDR3 is built from 17 residues. The germline CDR1 and CDR2 sequences are SEHNR and FQNEAQ (reference sequence). V was pared by 4 bases and J by 6 bases, with 7 bases of the junction left unmatched. The CDR3 is CASSSPGLAGVAGELFF. CDR3 DNA: TGTGCCAGCAGCTCACCGGGACTAGCGGGAGTTGCCGGGGAGCTGTTTTTT.

This clonotype has ten or more counts. The V and J genes are TRBV7-8 and TRBJ2-5; 8 positions agree with TRBD1. Germline CDR1 is SGHVS and CDR2 is FQNEAQ. This CDR3 comprises 16 residues. The J segment lost 1 base and the V segment lost 5 bases, leaving 9 bases of the junction unmatched. The CDR3 loop is CASSQPQGASQETQYF. In nucleotides, the CDR3 is TGTGCCAGCAGCCAACCTCAGGGGGCGAGCCAAGAGACCCAGTACTTC.

This chain uses TRBV29-1 with TRBJ2-3; TRBD2 matches at 7 bases. CDR3 length equals 14 residues. Germline CDR1 reads SQVTM; CDR2 reads ANQGSEA. DNA for the CDR3: TGCAGTCTCCTCGGGGGGTATGGAACAGATACGCAGTATTTT. Translated: CSLLGGYGTDTQYF.

There are a few counts of this clonotype. V and J are TRBV2 and TRBJ1-1, with 7 nucleotides matching TRBD1. The trim removed 6 bases at V and 3 bases at J, leaving 4 bases unmatched. The germline CDR1 and CDR2 sequences are SNHLY and FYNNEI. The CDR3 consists of 13 residues. CDR3 sequence reads: CASRQGRDTEAFF. The CDR3 region has the DNA TGTGCCAGCAGACAGGGGAGAGACACTGAAGCTTTCTTT.

J is TRBJ1-5 and V is TRBV20-1; D might be TRBD1 (5 bases). The germline V gene encodes CDR1 DFQATT and CDR2 SNEGSKA (reference sequence). V was clipped by 4 bases and J by 1 base, with 8 bases between them. The CDR3 spans 13 residues. CDR3 bases: TGCAGTGCTACTCAGGGCAGCAATCAGCCCCAGCATTTT. It yields the protein CSATQGSNQPQHF.

The gene calls are TRBV11-3 and TRBJ2-3, with 9 nucleotides matching TRBD2. The CDR3 spans 15 residues. Germline-derived CDR1 and CDR2 are SGHNT and YENEEA. Germline trimming cut 5 bases from V and 5 bases from J; bases unmatched to any gene: 8. CDR3 in DNA: TGTGCCAGCAGCCCCGACGGCGGGAGGGGAGATACGCAGTATTTT. Translated, it gives CASSPDGGRGDTQYF.